This record concerns one TCR beta chain sequence. The antigen remains undetermined. This record belongs to a study of cytomegalovirus exposure and HLA in healthy donors. About the study: Clustering assigned 70% to 90% of the approximately 400 genotyped donors to the Caucasian-associated ancestry cluster. Study outcomes and limitations: Immune exposure data for these donors was limited to CMV serostatus. The likely explanation for a cluster of highly shared sequence variants was sequencing artifact.

The PCR contained 60 Vbeta and 13 Jbeta primers. Method: immunoSEQ multiplex PCR; TCRdb's copy keeps in-frame clones and lacks some. The table has fewer than 200,000 clones, about four fifths seen once; the top ten hold about 0.77%. This TCR derives from a woman aged 18-30 years in good health and CMV-seronegative. The sequencing input was PBMCs.

The CDR3 nucleotides are TGTGCCAGCAGTTGGGGAGGGTCGGTTGAAGCTTTCTTT. Residues: CASSWGGSVEAFF. The chain has TRBV6-6 and TRBJ1-1; D gene unclear. This CDR3 contains 13 residues. The V gene lost 4 bases and the J gene lost 7 bases, with 13 bases spanning the gap. CDR1 and CDR2 (germline): MNHNY, SVGAGI (reference sequence).